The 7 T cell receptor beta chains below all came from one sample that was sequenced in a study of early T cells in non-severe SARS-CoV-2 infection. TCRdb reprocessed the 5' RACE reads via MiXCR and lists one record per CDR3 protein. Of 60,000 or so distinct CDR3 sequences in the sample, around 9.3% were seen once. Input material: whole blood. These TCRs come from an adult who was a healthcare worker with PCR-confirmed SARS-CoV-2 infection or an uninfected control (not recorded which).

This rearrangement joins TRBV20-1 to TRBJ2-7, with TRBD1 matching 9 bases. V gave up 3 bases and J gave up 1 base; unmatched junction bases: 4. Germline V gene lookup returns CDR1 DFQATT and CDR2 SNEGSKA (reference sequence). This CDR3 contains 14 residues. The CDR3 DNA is TGCAGTGCTAGGTTGGACAGGGGATCCTACGAGCAGTACTTC. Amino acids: CSARLDRGSYEQYF.

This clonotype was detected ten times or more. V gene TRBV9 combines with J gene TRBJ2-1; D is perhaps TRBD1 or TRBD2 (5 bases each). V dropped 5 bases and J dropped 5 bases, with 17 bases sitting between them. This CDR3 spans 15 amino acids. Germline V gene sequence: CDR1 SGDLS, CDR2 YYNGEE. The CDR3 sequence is CASRDTGTDDNEQFF. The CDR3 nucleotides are TGTGCCAGCAGGGATACCGGGACGGACGACAATGAGCAGTTCTTC.

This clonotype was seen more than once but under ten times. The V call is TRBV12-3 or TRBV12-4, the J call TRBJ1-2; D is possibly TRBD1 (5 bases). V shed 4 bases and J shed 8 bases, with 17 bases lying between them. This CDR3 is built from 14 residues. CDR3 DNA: TGTGCCAGCAGTTCCTCGGACACGGGTTTAGGCTACACCTTC. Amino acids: CASSSSDTGLGYTF.

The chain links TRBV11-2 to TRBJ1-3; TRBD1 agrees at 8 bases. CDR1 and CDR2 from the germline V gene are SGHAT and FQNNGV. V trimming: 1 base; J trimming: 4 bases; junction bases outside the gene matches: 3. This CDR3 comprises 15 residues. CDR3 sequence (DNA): TGTGCCAGCAGCTTAGTGACAGGGGTCGGAAACACCATATATTTT. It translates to CASSLVTGVGNTIYF. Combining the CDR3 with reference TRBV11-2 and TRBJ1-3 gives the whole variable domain EAGVAQSPRYKIIEKRQSVAFWCNPISGHATLYWYQQILGQGPKLLIQFQNNGVVDDSQLPKDRFSAERLKGVDSTLKIQPAKLEDSAVYLCASSLVTGVGNTIYFGEGSWLTVV.

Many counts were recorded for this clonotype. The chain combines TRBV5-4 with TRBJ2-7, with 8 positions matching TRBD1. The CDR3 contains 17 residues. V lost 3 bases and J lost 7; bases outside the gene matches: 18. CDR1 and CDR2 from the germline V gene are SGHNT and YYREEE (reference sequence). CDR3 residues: CASSSAGGGQGLYEQYF. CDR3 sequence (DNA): TGTGCCAGCAGCTCGGCCGGAGGAGGACAGGGACTTTATGAGCAGTACTTC.

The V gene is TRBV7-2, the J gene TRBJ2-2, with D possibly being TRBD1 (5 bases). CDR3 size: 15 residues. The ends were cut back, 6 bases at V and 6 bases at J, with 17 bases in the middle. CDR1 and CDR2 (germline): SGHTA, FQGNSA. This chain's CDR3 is CASRLTPGWAGELFF. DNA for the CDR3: TGTGCCAGCAGGTTAACCCCAGGGTGGGCCGGGGAGCTGTTTTTT.

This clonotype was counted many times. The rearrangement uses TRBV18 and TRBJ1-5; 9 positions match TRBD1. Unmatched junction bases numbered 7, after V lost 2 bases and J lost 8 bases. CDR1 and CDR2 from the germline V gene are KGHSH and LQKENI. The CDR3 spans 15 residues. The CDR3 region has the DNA TGTGCCAGCTCACCAGCCGGGACAGGGTTTGAGCCCCAGCATTTT. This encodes CASSPAGTGFEPQHF.